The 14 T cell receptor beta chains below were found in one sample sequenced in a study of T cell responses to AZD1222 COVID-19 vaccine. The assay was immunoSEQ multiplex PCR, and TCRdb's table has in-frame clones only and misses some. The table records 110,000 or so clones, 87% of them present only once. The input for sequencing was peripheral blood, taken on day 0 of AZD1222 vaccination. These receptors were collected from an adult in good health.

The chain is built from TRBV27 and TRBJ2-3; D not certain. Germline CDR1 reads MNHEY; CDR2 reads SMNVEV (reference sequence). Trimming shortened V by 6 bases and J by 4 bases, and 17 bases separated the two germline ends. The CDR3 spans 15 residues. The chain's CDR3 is CASRSYSTSSDTQYF. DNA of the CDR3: TGTGCCAGCAGATCCTACAGTACCTCCTCAGATACGCAGTATTTT.

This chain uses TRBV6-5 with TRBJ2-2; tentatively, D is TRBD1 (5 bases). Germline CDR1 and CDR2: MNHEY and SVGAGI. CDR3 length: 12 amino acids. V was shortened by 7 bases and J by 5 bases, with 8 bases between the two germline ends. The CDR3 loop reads CASKRQTGELFF. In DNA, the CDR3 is TGTGCCAGCAAGAGACAGACCGGGGAGCTGTTTTTT.

CDR3: CASSYSSGLLNEQFF. DNA for the CDR3: TGTGCCAGCAGTTACTCTAGCGGGCTTTTAAATGAGCAGTTCTTC. The V call is TRBV6-2 or TRBV6-3, the J call TRBJ2-1, with 7 bases that match TRBD2. Germline V gene data show CDR1 as MNHEY and CDR2 as SVGEGT. With 0 bases clipped from V and 7 bases from J, the junction kept 6 bases outside the gene matches. The CDR3 extends over 15 amino acids.

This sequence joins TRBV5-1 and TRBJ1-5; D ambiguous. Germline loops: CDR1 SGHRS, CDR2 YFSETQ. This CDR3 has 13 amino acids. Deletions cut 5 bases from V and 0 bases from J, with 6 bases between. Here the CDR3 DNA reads TGCGCCAGCAGGACGGATAGCAATCAGCCCCAGCATTTT. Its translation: CASRTDSNQPQHF.

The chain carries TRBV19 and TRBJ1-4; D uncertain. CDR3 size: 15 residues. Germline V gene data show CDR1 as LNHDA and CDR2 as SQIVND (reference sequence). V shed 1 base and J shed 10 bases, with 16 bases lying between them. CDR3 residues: CASSIGAHALGKLFF. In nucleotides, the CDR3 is TGTGCCAGTAGTATAGGGGCCCATGCGCTCGGAAAACTGTTTTTT.

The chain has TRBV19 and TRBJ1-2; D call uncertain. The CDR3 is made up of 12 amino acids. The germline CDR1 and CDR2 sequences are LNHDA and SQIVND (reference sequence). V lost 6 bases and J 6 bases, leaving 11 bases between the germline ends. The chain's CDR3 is CASRLTRDGYTF. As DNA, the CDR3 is TGTGCCAGTAGGCTCACGCGGGATGGCTACACCTTC.

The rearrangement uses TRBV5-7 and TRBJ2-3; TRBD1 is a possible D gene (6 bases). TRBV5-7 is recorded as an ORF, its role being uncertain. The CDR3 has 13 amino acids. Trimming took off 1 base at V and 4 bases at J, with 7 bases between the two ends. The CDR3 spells CASSLKGADTQYF. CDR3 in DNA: TGTGCCAGCAGCTTGAAGGGGGCAGATACGCAGTATTTT.

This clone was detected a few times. DNA of the CDR3: TGTGCCAGCTGGGTATCCCCTAACTATGGCTACACCTTC. This gives the protein CASWVSPNYGYTF. The chain combines TRBV28 with TRBJ1-2, with D unresolved. This CDR3 spans 13 amino acids. V shed 8 bases and J shed 0 bases, with 10 bases lying between them. CDR1 and CDR2 from the germline V gene are MDHEN and SYDVKM.

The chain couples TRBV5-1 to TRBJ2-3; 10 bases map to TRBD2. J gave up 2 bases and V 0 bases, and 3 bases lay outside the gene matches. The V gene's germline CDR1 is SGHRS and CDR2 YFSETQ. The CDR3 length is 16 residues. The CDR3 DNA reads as TGCGCCAGCAGCTTGGAACTAGCGGGGCCCACAGATACGCAGTATTTT. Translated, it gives CASSLELAGPTDTQYF.

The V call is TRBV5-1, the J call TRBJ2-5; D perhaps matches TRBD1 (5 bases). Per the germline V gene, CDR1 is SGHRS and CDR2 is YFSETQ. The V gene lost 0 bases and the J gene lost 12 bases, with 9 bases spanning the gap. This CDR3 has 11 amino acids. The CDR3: CASSLETVEYF. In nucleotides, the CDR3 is TGCGCCAGCAGCTTGGAGACAGTAGAGTACTTC.

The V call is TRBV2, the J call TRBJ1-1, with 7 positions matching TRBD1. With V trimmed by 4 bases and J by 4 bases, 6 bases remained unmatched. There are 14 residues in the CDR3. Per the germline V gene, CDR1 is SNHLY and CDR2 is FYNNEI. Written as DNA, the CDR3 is TGTGCCAGCAGTGTCGAGCAGGGGGTCACTGAAGCTTTCTTT. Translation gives CASSVEQGVTEAFF.

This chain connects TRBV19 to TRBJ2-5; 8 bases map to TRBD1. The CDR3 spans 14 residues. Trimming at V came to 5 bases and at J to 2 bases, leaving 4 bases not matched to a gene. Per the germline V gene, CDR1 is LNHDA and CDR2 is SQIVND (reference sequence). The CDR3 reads CASSPYRGQETQYF. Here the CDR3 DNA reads TGTGCCAGTAGTCCTTACAGGGGGCAAGAGACCCAGTACTTC.

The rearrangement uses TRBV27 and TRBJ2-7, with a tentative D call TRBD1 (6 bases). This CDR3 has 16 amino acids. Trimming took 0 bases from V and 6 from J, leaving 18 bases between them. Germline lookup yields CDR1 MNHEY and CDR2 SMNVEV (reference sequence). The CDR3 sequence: CASSLSIGPGASEQYF. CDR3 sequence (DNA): TGTGCCAGCAGTTTATCGATTGGCCCAGGGGCTAGCGAGCAGTACTTC.

The CDR3 sequence: CATSDTPGLASTGELFF. In DNA form, the CDR3 reads TGTGCCACCAGTGATACGCCGGGACTAGCGAGTACCGGGGAGCTGTTTTTT. The V call is TRBV24-1, the J call TRBJ2-2, with 10 bases aligning to TRBD2. Trimming took 3 bases from V and 5 from J; bases not matched to a gene: 8. The CDR3 spans 17 residues. The germline V gene encodes CDR1 KGHDR and CDR2 SFDVKD.